Listed below are T cell receptor beta chains from one sample, sequenced in a study of human T cells and chemical hapten exposure. Each CDR3 protein gets one entry after TCRdb re-called the RACE reads with MiXCR. The sample lists roughly 120,000 distinct CDR3 sequences; about an eighth were seen once. The specimen was whole blood, collected in connection with sensitization to the hapten diphenylcyclopropenone (DPC). The receptors come from a woman aged 45-60 years with alopecia areata. Some clones in this sample may be carry-over from other donors' samples. CDR3s include the opening cysteine and the closing phenylalanine or tryptophan. A D gene is named only where the DNA matches it firmly. Size tells how often a clone was seen (once, few, many) or the class of an expanded clone, and some rows leave it out.

CDR3 protein: CASSPGQGDTIYF; CDR3 DNA: TGTGCCAGCAGTCCGGGACAGGGGGACACCATATATTTT; clone size: many; J gene: TRBJ1-3; D gene: TRBD1; V gene: TRBV28
CDR3 protein: CASSSPRGKNTGELFF; CDR3 DNA: TGTGCCAGCAGCTCCCCCCGGGGGAAGAACACCGGGGAGCTGTTTTTT; clone size: few; J gene: TRBJ2-2; D gene: NA; V gene: TRBV11-2
CDR3 protein: CASSQDVGRVTEAFF; CDR3 DNA: TGTGCCAGCAGCCAAGATGTGGGCAGGGTTACTGAAGCTTTCTTT; clone size: NA; J gene: TRBJ1-1; D gene: NA; V gene: TRBV14
CDR3 protein: CSVDRAYGYTF; CDR3 DNA: TGCAGCGTTGACAGAGCTTATGGCTACACCTTC; clone size: few; J gene: TRBJ1-2; D gene: NA; V gene: TRBV29-1
CDR3 protein: CASSGASGSTDTQYF; CDR3 DNA: TGCGCCAGCAGTGGTGCTAGCGGAAGCACAGATACGCAGTATTTT; clone size: few; J gene: TRBJ2-3; D gene: TRBD2; V gene: TRBV10-2
CDR3 protein: CSARDSLTGLNIQYF; CDR3 DNA: TGCAGTGCTAGAGATTCACTGACAGGTTTAAACATTCAGTACTTC; clone size: few; J gene: TRBJ2-4; D gene: NA; V gene: TRBV20-1
CDR3 protein: CASSPNFQGDTEAFF; CDR3 DNA: TGTGCCAGCTCACCTAACTTCCAGGGCGACACTGAAGCTTTCTTT; clone size: few; J gene: TRBJ1-1; D gene: NA; V gene: TRBV18
CDR3 protein: CASSVGRNQPQHF; CDR3 DNA: TGTGCCAGCAGTGTAGGTAGAAATCAGCCCCAGCATTTT; clone size: few; J gene: TRBJ1-5; D gene: NA; V gene: TRBV2
CDR3 protein: CASSQVGGSIGYTF; CDR3 DNA: TGTGCCAGCAGCCAAGTAGGGGGGAGCATCGGCTACACCTTC; clone size: few; J gene: TRBJ1-2; D gene: NA; V gene: TRBV14
CDR3 protein: CASSMAPGQGQETQYF; CDR3 DNA: TGCGCCAGCAGCATGGCACCGGGACAGGGACAAGAGACCCAGTACTTC; clone size: many; J gene: TRBJ2-5; D gene: TRBD1; V gene: TRBV5-1
CDR3 protein: CASSLLSGRDTEAFF; CDR3 DNA: TGTGCCAGCAGCTTATTATCTGGGAGGGACACTGAAGCTTTCTTT; clone size: many; J gene: TRBJ1-1; D gene: NA; V gene: TRBV7-9
CDR3 protein: CASSLAQEDEKLFF; CDR3 DNA: TGCGCCAGCAGCTTGGCACAGGAGGATGAAAAACTGTTTTTT; clone size: few; J gene: TRBJ1-4; D gene: NA; V gene: TRBV5-1
CDR3 protein: CSVEDPPYEQYF; CDR3 DNA: TGCAGCGTTGAAGATCCCCCCTACGAGCAGTACTTC; clone size: NA; J gene: TRBJ2-7; D gene: NA; V gene: TRBV29-1
CDR3 protein: CASNIGGLHNEKLFF; CDR3 DNA: TGCGCCAGCAATATCGGGGGGCTGCATAATGAAAAACTGTTTTTT; clone size: NA; J gene: TRBJ1-4; D gene: NA; V gene: TRBV5-1
CDR3 protein: CASSLGTAQETQYF; CDR3 DNA: TGCGCCAGCAGCTTGGGAACAGCTCAAGAGACCCAGTACTTC; clone size: NA; J gene: TRBJ2-5; D gene: NA; V gene: TRBV5-1
CDR3 protein: CASSPVSGGSEQFF; CDR3 DNA: TGTGCCAGCAGCCCAGTATCGGGGGGATCAGAGCAGTTCTTC; clone size: few; J gene: TRBJ2-1; D gene: TRBD2; V gene: TRBV11-2
CDR3 protein: CASSSFPNGQYF; CDR3 DNA: TGTGCCAGCAGCTCCTTTCCTAATGGGCAGTACTTC; clone size: NA; J gene: TRBJ2-7; D gene: NA; V gene: TRBV13
CDR3 protein: CSVPEGRFPYEQYF; CDR3 DNA: TGCAGTGTTCCCGAGGGAAGGTTCCCTTACGAGCAGTACTTC; clone size: few; J gene: TRBJ2-7; D gene: NA; V gene: TRBV20-1
CDR3 protein: CASRLEAGGVDTQYF; CDR3 DNA: TGTGCCAGCAGACTAGAGGCGGGGGGGGTGGATACGCAGTATTTT; clone size: NA; J gene: TRBJ2-3; D gene: TRBD2; V gene: TRBV12-3/TRBV12-4
CDR3 protein: CASSLPTGTGSYEQYF; CDR3 DNA: TGTGCCAGCAGCCTCCCCACCGGGACTGGTTCCTACGAGCAGTACTTC; clone size: NA; J gene: TRBJ2-7; D gene: NA; V gene: TRBV11-1
CDR3 protein: CASSPGGPSSYEQYF; CDR3 DNA: TGTGCCAGCTCACCAGGCGGGCCAAGCTCCTACGAGCAGTACTTC; clone size: many; J gene: TRBJ2-7; D gene: NA; V gene: TRBV18
CDR3 protein: CASSFNSGDTGELFF; CDR3 DNA: TGTGCCAGCAGCTTTAATAGCGGGGACACCGGGGAGCTGTTTTTT; clone size: few; J gene: TRBJ2-2; D gene: TRBD2; V gene: TRBV7-2
CDR3 protein: CASNSGSYEQYF; CDR3 DNA: TGTGCCAGCAATTCCGGCTCCTACGAGCAGTACTTC; clone size: NA; J gene: TRBJ2-7; D gene: NA; V gene: TRBV28
CDR3 protein: CASQDRNNEQFF; CDR3 DNA: TGTGCCAGCCAGGACAGAAACAATGAGCAGTTCTTC; clone size: NA; J gene: TRBJ2-1; D gene: NA; V gene: TRBV28
CDR3 protein: CSAEAGSGANVLTF; CDR3 DNA: TGCAGTGCCGAGGCCGGCTCTGGGGCCAACGTCCTGACTTTC; clone size: many; J gene: TRBJ2-6; D gene: NA; V gene: TRBV20-1
CDR3 protein: CASSFPHSDEAFF; CDR3 DNA: TGCGCCAGCAGCTTCCCCCATTCGGACGAAGCTTTCTTT; clone size: many; J gene: TRBJ1-1; D gene: NA; V gene: TRBV5-1
CDR3 protein: CSVVTRDKNEQFF; CDR3 DNA: TGCAGCGTAGTTACCCGGGACAAAAATGAGCAGTTCTTC; clone size: few; J gene: TRBJ2-1; D gene: NA; V gene: TRBV29-1
CDR3 protein: CASRLWSTGELFF; CDR3 DNA: TGTGCCAGCAGACTTTGGAGCACCGGGGAGCTGTTTTTT; clone size: NA; J gene: TRBJ2-2; D gene: NA; V gene: TRBV28
CDR3 protein: CASTPLAGTDTQYF; CDR3 DNA: TGTGCCAGCACACCGCTAGCGGGGACAGATACGCAGTATTTT; clone size: many; J gene: TRBJ2-3; D gene: TRBD2; V gene: TRBV12-3/TRBV12-4
CDR3 protein: CSAPGGLAGGEQYF; CDR3 DNA: TGCAGTGCCCCCGGTGGACTAGCGGGGGGCGAGCAGTACTTC; clone size: many; J gene: TRBJ2-7; D gene: TRBD2; V gene: TRBV20-1
CDR3 protein: CAISGISGKPTDTQYF; CDR3 DNA: TGTGCCATCAGTGGGATATCAGGGAAGCCCACAGATACGCAGTATTTT; clone size: few; J gene: TRBJ2-3; D gene: NA; V gene: TRBV10-3
CDR3 protein: CASSLRTSGGDKQYF; CDR3 DNA: TGTGCCAGCAGTTTGAGGACTAGCGGGGGGGACAAGCAGTACTTC; clone size: NA; J gene: TRBJ2-7; D gene: TRBD2; V gene: TRBV27
CDR3 protein: CSVESPGPLIGVEQYF; CDR3 DNA: TGCAGCGTTGAATCGCCAGGGCCTCTGATCGGAGTCGAGCAGTACTTC; clone size: many; J gene: TRBJ2-7; D gene: NA; V gene: TRBV29-1
CDR3 protein: CASSYSIPGAPQETQYF; CDR3 DNA: TGTGCCAGCAGTTACTCGATCCCGGGGGCCCCCCAAGAGACCCAGTACTTC; clone size: NA; J gene: TRBJ2-5; D gene: NA; V gene: TRBV6-5
CDR3 protein: CSAPTNNEQFF; CDR3 DNA: TGCAGTGCTCCGACCAACAATGAGCAGTTCTTC; clone size: many; J gene: TRBJ2-1; D gene: NA; V gene: TRBV20-1
CDR3 protein: CASRGSSASNSPLHF; CDR3 DNA: TGCGCCAGCAGAGGGTCCTCTGCCAGTAATTCACCCCTCCACTTT; clone size: NA; J gene: TRBJ1-6; D gene: NA; V gene: TRBV4-1
CDR3 protein: CASGTESYEQYF; CDR3 DNA: TGCGCCAGCGGGACCGAATCCTACGAGCAGTACTTC; clone size: many; J gene: TRBJ2-7; D gene: NA; V gene: TRBV5-1
CDR3 protein: CASAYQGLHRNGYTF; CDR3 DNA: TGTGCCTCCGCTTATCAGGGGTTACATCGTAATGGCTACACCTTC; clone size: many; J gene: TRBJ1-2; D gene: NA; V gene: TRBV28
CDR3 protein: CASSHSPGAQETQYF; CDR3 DNA: TGTGCCAGCTCCCACTCTCCGGGGGCACAAGAGACCCAGTACTTC; clone size: many; J gene: TRBJ2-5; D gene: NA; V gene: TRBV18
CDR3 protein: CASVPQGFNYGYTF; CDR3 DNA: TGTGCCAGCGTCCCACAGGGATTCAACTATGGCTACACCTTC; clone size: NA; J gene: TRBJ1-2; D gene: NA; V gene: TRBV28
CDR3 protein: CASSRGTDYEQYF; CDR3 DNA: TGCGCCAGCAGCCGCGGGACTGACTACGAGCAGTACTTC; clone size: few; J gene: TRBJ2-7; D gene: NA; V gene: TRBV4-1
CDR3 protein: CASSKDNEQFF; CDR3 DNA: TGTGCCAGCAGCAAAGACAATGAGCAGTTCTTC; clone size: few; J gene: TRBJ2-1; D gene: NA; V gene: TRBV21-1
CDR3 protein: CASSPRTSGSSYEQYF; CDR3 DNA: TGTGCCAGCAGTCCCCGCACTAGCGGCAGCTCCTACGAGCAGTACTTC; clone size: once; J gene: TRBJ2-7; D gene: TRBD2; V gene: TRBV6-1
CDR3 protein: CASSSGGDEQFF; CDR3 DNA: TGTGCCAGCAGCTCCGGGGGGGACGAGCAGTTCTTC; clone size: NA; J gene: TRBJ2-1; D gene: TRBD2; V gene: TRBV7-2
CDR3 protein: CASSLDAGLQETQYF; CDR3 DNA: TGTGCCAGCAGCTTAGACGCGGGGTTACAAGAGACCCAGTACTTC; clone size: many; J gene: TRBJ2-5; D gene: NA; V gene: TRBV11-2
CDR3 protein: CASLEQGTGYNEQFF; CDR3 DNA: TGTGCCAGCCTGGAGCAGGGGACAGGCTACAATGAGCAGTTCTTC; clone size: few; J gene: TRBJ2-1; D gene: TRBD1; V gene: TRBV19
CDR3 protein: CSVETGGSIQHYEQYF; CDR3 DNA: TGCAGCGTTGAGACAGGGGGCTCCATACAACACTACGAGCAGTACTTC; clone size: NA; J gene: TRBJ2-7; D gene: TRBD1; V gene: TRBV29-1
CDR3 protein: CASKRERDGYTF; CDR3 DNA: TGTGCCAGCAAGAGGGAACGGGATGGCTACACCTTC; clone size: many; J gene: TRBJ1-2; D gene: NA; V gene: TRBV6-5
CDR3 protein: CASSRMVTGELFF; CDR3 DNA: TGCGCCAGCAGTAGGATGGTCACCGGGGAGCTGTTTTTT; clone size: NA; J gene: TRBJ2-2; D gene: NA; V gene: TRBV10-1
CDR3 protein: CAISGTGEETQYF; CDR3 DNA: TGTGCCATCAGTGGCACAGGGGAAGAGACCCAGTACTTC; clone size: NA; J gene: TRBJ2-5; D gene: TRBD1; V gene: TRBV10-3
CDR3 protein: CATSDFGQDRQFEQFF; CDR3 DNA: TGTGCCACCAGTGATTTCGGACAGGACCGACAATTTGAGCAGTTCTTC; clone size: many; J gene: TRBJ2-1; D gene: TRBD1; V gene: TRBV24-1
CDR3 protein: CASTPHTSPGTTTFGGYTF; CDR3 DNA: TGCGCCAGCACCCCTCACACATCCCCGGGGACCACAACTTTTGGAGGCTACACCTTC; clone size: many; J gene: TRBJ1-2; D gene: NA; V gene: TRBV5-1
CDR3 protein: CASRSIQYF; CDR3 DNA: TGCGCCAGCCGGTCGATTCAGTACTTC; clone size: NA; J gene: TRBJ2-4; D gene: NA; V gene: TRBV4-3